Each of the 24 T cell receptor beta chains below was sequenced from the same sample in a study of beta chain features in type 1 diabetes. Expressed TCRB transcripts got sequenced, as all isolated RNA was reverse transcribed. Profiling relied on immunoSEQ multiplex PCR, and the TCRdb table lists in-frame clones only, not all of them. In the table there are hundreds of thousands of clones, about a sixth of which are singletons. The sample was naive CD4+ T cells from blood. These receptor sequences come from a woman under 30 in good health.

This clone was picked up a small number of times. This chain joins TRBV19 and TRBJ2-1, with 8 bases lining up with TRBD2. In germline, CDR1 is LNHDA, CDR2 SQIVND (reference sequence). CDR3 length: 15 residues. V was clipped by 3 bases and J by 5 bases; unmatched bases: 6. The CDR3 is CASSIAAGVDNEQFF. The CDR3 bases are TGTGCCAGTAGTATCGCAGCGGGAGTGGACAATGAGCAGTTCTTC. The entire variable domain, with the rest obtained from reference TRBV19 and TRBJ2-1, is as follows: DGGITQSPKYLFRKEGQNVTLSCEQNLNHDAMYWYRQDPGQGLRLIYYSQIVNDFQKGDIAEGYSVSREKKESFPLTVTSAQKNPTAFYLCASSIAAGVDNEQFFGPGTRLTVL.

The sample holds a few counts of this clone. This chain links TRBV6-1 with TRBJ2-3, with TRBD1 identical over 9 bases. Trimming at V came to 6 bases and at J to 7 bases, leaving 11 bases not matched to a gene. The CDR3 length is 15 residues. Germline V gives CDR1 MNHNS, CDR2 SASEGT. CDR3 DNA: TGTGCCAGCAGGGGCACAGGGACAGGGCGATATACGCAGTATTTT. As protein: CASRGTGTGRYTQYF.

The CDR3 loop reads CATSRDYSLYEQYF. The CDR3 DNA sequence: TGTGCCACCAGCAGAGATTACAGCCTCTACGAGCAGTACTTC. This chain joins TRBV15 and TRBJ2-7; D remains ambiguous. The CDR3 runs to 14 residues. The V and J ends lost 0 bases and 3 bases respectively, with 9 bases between them. Germline V gene lookup returns CDR1 LNHNV and CDR2 YYDKDF (reference sequence).

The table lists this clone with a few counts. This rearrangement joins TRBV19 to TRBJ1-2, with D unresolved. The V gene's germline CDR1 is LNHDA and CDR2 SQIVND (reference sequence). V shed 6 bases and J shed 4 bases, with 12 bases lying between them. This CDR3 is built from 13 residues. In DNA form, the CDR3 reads TGTGCCAGTAGCCCAGGCCGGGGCTATGGCTACACCTTC. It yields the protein CASSPGRGYGYTF. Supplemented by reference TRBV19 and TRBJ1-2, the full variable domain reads DGGITQSPKYLFRKEGQNVTLSCEQNLNHDAMYWYRQDPGQGLRLIYYSQIVNDFQKGDIAEGYSVSREKKESFPLTVTSAQKNPTAFYLCASSPGRGYGYTFGSGTRLTVV.

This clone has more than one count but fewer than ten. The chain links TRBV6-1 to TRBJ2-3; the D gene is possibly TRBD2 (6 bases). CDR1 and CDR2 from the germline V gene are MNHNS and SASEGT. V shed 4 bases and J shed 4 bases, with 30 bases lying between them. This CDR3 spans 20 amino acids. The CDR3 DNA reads TGTGCCAGCAGTGGATCACGCCCATCGACTAGATTCTGGTATCCAGATACGCAGTATTTT. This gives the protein CASSGSRPSTRFWYPDTQYF.

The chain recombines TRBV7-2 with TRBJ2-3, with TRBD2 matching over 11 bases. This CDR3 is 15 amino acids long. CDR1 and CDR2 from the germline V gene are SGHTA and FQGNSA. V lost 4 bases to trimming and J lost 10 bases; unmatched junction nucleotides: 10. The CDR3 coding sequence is TGTGCCAGCAGCTCCAGACTAGCGGGACGTGATGCGCAGTATTTT. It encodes CASSSRLAGRDAQYF.

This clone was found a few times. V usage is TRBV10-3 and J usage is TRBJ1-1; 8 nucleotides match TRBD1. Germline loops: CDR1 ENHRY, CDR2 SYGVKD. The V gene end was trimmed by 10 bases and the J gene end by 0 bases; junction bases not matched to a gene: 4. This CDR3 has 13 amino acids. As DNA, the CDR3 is TGTGCCAGTGGACAGGGCATGAACACTGAAGCTTTCTTT. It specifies CASGQGMNTEAFF.

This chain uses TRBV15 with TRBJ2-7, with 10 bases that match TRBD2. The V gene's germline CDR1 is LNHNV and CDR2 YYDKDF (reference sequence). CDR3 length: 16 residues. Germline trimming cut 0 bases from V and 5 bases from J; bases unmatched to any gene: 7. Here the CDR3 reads CATSRDLLAGSHEQYF. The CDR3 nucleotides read TGTGCCACCAGCAGAGATCTACTAGCGGGATCGCACGAGCAGTACTTC.

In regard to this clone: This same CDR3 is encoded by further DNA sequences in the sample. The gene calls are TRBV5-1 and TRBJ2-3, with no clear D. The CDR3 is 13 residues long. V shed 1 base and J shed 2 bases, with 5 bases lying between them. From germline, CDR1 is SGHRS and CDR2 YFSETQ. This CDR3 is CASSLQVTDTQYF. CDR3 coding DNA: TGCGCCAGCAGCTTGCAAGTCACAGATACGCAGTATTTT.

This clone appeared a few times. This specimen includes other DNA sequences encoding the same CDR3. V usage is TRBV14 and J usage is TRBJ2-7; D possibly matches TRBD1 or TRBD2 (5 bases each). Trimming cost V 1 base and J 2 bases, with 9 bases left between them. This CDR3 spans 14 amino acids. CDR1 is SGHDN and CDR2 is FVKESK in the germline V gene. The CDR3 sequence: CASSQVLGAYEQYF. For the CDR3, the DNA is TGTGCCAGCAGCCAAGTTCTGGGGGCCTACGAGCAGTACTTC.

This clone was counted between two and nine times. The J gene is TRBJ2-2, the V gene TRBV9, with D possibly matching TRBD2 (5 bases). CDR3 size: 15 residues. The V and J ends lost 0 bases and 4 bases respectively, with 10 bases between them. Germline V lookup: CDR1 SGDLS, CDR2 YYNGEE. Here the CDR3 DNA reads TGTGCCAGCAGCGTAGCGAGAGGACTCACCGGGGAGCTGTTTTTT. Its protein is CASSVARGLTGELFF.

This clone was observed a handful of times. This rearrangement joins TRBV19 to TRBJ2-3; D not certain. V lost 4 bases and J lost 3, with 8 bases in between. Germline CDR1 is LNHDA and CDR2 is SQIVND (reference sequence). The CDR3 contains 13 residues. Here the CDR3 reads CASSNQRTDTQYF. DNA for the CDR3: TGTGCCAGTAGTAATCAAAGAACAGATACGCAGTATTTT. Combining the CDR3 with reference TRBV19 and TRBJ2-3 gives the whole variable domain DGGITQSPKYLFRKEGQNVTLSCEQNLNHDAMYWYRQDPGQGLRLIYYSQIVNDFQKGDIAEGYSVSREKKESFPLTVTSAQKNPTAFYLCASSNQRTDTQYFGPGTRLTVL.

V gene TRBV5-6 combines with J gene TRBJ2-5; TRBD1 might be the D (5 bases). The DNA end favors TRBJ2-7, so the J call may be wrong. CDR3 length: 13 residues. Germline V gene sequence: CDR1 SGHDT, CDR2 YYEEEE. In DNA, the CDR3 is TGTGCCAGCAGCTTGGGACAGTCCTACGAGCAGTACTTC. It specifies CASSLGQSYEQYF.

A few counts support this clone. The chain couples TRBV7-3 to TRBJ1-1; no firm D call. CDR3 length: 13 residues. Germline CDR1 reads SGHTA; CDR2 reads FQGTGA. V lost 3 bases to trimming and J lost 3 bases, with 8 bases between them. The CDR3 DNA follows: TGTGCCAGCAGCTTCACAAGGGACACTGAAGCTTTCTTT. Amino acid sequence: CASSFTRDTEAFF.

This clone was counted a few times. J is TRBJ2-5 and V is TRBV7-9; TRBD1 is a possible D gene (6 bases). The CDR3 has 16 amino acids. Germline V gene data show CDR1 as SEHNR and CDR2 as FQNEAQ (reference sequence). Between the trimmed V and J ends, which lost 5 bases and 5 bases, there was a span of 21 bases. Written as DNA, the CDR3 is TGTGCCAGCAGCCCCACACAGGGTACAGGAGTGGAGACCCAGTACTTC. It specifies CASSPTQGTGVETQYF.

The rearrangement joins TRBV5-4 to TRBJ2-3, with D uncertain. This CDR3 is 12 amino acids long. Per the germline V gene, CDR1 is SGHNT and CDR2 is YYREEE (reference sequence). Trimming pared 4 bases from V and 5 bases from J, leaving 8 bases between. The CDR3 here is CASSEFRDTQYF. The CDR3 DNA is TGTGCCAGCAGCGAATTCAGAGATACGCAGTATTTT.

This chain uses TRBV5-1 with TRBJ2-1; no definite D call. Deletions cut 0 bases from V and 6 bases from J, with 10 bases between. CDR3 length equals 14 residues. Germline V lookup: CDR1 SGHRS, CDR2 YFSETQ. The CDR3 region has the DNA TGCGCCAGCAGCTTGGCCAGGACGAGCAATGAGCAGTTCTTC. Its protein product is CASSLARTSNEQFF.

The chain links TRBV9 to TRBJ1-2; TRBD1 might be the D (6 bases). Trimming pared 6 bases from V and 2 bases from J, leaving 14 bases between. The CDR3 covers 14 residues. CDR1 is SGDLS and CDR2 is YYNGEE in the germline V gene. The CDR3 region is CASTMGTGNYGYTF. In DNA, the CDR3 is TGTGCCAGCACCATGGGAACAGGGAACTATGGCTACACCTTC. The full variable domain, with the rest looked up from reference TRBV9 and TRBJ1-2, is DSGVTQTPKHLITATGQRVTLRCSPRSGDLSVYWYQQSLDQGLQFLIQYYNGEERAKGNILERFSAQQFPDLHSELNLSSLELGDSALYFCASTMGTGNYGYTFGSGTRLTVV.

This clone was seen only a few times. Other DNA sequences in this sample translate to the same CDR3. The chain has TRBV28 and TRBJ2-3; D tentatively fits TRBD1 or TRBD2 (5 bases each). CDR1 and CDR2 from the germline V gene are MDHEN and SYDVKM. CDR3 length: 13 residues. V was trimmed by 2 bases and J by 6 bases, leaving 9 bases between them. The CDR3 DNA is TGTGCCAGCAGTTTACAGGGAGCGGATACGCAGTATTTT. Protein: CASSLQGADTQYF.

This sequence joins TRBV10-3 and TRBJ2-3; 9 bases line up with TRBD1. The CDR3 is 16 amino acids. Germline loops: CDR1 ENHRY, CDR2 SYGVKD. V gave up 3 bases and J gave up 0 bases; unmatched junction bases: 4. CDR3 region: CAISDFGTGSTDTQYF. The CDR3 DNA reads TGTGCCATCAGTGACTTTGGGACAGGGAGCACAGATACGCAGTATTTT.

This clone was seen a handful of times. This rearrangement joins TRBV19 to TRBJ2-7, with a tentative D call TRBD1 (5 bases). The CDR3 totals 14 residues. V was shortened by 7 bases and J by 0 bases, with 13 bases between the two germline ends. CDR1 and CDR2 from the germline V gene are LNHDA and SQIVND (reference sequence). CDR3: CASNPTGSSYEQYF. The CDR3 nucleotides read TGTGCCAGTAACCCAACAGGTAGCTCCTACGAGCAGTACTTC.

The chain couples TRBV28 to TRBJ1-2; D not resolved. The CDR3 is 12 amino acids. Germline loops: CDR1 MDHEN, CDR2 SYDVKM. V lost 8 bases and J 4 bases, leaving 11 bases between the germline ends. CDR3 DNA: TGTGCCAGCCGTCCATCCGGCTATGGCTACACCTTC. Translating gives CASRPSGYGYTF.

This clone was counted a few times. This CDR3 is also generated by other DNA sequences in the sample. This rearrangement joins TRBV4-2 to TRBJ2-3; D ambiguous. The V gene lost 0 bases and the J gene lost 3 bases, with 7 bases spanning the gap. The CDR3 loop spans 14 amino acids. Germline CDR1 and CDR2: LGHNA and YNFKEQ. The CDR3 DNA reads TGTGCCAGCAGCCAAGAACTCGCGACAGATACGCAGTATTTT. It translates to CASSQELATDTQYF.

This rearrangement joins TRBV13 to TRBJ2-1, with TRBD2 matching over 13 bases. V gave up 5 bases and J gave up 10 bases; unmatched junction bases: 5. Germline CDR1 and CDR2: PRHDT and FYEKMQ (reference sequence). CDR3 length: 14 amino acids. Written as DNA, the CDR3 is TGTGCCAGCAGCCGGACTAGCGGGAGTGGCGAGCAGTTCTTC. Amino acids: CASSRTSGSGEQFF.